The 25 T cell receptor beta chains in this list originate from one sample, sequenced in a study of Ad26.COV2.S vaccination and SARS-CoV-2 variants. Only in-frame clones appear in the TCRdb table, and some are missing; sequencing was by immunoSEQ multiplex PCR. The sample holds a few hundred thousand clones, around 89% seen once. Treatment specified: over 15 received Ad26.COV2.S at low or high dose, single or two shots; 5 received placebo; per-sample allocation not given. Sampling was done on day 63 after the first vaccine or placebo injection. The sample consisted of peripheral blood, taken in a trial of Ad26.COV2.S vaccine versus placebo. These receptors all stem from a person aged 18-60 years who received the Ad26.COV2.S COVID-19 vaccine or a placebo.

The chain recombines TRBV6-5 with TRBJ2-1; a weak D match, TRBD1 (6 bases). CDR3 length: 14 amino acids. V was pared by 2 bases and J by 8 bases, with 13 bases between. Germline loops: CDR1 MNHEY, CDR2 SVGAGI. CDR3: CASSYPNRVDEQFF. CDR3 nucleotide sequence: TGTGCCAGCAGTTACCCAAACAGGGTCGATGAGCAGTTCTTC.

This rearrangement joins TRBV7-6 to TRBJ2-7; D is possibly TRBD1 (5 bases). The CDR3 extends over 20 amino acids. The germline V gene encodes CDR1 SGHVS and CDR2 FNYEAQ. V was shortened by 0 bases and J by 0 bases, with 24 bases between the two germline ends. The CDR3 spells CASSLAVGGSGTGISYEQYF. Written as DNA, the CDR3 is TGTGCCAGCAGCTTAGCTGTGGGCGGTTCCGGAACAGGTATCTCCTACGAGCAGTACTTC.

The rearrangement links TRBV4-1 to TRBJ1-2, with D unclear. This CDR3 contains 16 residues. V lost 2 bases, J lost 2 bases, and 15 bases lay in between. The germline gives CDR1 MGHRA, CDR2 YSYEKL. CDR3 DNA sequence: TGCGCCAGCAGCCAAAAACTGACGGCAAGAAACTATGGCTACACCTTC. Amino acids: CASSQKLTARNYGYTF.

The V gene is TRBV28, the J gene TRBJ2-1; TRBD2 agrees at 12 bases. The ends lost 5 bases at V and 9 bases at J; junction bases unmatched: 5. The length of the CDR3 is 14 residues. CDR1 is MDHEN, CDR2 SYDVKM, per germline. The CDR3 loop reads CASSASGRAGEQFF. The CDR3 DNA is TGTGCCAGCAGTGCTAGCGGGAGGGCCGGTGAGCAGTTCTTC.

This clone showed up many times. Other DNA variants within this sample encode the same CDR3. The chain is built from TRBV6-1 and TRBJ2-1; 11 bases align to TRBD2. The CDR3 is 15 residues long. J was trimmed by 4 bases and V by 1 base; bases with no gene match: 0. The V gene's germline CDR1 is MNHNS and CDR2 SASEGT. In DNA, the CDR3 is TGTGCCAGCAGTGAAGTAGCGGGAGGGTACAATGAGCAGTTCTTC. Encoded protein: CASSEVAGGYNEQFF.

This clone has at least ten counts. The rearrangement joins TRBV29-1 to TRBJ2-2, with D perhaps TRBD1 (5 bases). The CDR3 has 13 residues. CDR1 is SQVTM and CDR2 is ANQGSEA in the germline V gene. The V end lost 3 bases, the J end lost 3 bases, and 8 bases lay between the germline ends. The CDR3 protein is CSVDQGYTGELFF. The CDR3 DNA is TGCAGCGTTGACCAGGGATACACCGGGGAGCTGTTTTTT.

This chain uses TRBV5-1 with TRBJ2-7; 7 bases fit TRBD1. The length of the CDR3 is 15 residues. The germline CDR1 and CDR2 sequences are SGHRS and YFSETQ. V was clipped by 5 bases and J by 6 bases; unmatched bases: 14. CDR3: CASRLLQGPGAEQYF. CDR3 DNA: TGCGCCAGCAGACTCCTACAGGGGCCCGGAGCCGAGCAGTACTTC.

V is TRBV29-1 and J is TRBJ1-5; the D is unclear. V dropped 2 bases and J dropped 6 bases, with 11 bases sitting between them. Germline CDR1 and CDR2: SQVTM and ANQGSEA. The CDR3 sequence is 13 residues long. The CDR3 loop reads CSVELGFGQPQHF. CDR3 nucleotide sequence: TGCAGCGTTGAACTGGGGTTCGGTCAGCCCCAGCATTTT.

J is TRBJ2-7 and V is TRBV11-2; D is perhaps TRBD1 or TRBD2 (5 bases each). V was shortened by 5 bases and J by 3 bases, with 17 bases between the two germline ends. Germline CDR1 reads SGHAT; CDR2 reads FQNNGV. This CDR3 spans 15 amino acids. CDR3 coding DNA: TGTGCCAGCAGCCACATTCAGGGACGAGACTACGAGCAGTACTTC. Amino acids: CASSHIQGRDYEQYF.

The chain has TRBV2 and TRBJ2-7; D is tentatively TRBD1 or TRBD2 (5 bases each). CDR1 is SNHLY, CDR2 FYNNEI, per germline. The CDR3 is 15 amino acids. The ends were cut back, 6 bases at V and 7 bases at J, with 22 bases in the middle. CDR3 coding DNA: TGTGCCAGCAGCGGGGCCCCGGGACCCCCGGGGGAGCAGTACTTC. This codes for CASSGAPGPPGEQYF.

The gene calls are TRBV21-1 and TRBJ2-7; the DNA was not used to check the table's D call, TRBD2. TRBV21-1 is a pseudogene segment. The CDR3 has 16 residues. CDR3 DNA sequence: TGTAAAACGACCAAAATAGCGGGAGGGCCTTTAAACGAGCAGTACTTC. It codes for CKTTKIAGGPLNEQYF.

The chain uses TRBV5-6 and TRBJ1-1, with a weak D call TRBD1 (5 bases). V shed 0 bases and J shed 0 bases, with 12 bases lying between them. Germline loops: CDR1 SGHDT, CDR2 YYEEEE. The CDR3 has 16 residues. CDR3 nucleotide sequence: TGTGCCAGCAGCTTGGTGGGACCTCAATTGAACACTGAAGCTTTCTTT. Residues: CASSLVGPQLNTEAFF.

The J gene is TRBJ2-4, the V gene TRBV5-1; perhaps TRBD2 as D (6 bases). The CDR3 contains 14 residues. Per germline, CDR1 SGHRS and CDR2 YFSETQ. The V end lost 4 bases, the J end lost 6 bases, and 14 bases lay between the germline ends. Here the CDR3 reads CASSVPAEGNIQYF. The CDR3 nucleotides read TGCGCCAGCAGCGTTCCTGCGGAGGGAAACATTCAGTACTTC.

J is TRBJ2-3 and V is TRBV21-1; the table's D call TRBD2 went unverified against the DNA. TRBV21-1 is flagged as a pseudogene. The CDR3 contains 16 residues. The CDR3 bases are TGTGCCAGCAGCAGAAGACTAGCGGGAGGCACAGATACGCAGTATTTT. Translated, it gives CASSRRLAGGTDTQYF.

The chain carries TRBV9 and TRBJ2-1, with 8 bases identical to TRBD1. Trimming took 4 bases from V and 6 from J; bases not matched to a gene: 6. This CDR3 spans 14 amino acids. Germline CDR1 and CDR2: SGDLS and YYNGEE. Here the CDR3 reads CASSPRTGFNEQFF. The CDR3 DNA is TGTGCCAGCAGCCCAAGGACAGGGTTCAATGAGCAGTTCTTC.

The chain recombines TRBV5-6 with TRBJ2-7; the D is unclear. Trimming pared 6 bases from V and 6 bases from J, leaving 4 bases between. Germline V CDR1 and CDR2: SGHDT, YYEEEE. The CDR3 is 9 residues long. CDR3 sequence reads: CASIGEQYF. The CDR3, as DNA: TGTGCCAGCATAGGCGAGCAGTACTTC.

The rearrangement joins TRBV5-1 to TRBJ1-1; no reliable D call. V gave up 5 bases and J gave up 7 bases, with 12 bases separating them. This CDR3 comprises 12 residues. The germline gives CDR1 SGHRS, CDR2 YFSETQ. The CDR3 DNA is TGCGCCAGCAGACCAGGAGGAGGTGAAGCTTTCTTT. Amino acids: CASRPGGGEAFF. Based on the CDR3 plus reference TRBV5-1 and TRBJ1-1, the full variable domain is KAGVTQTPRYLIKTRGQQVTLSCSPISGHRSVSWYQQTPGQGLQFLFEYFSETQRNKGNFPGRFSGRQFSNSRSEMNVSTLELGDSALYLCASRPGGGEAFFGQGTRLTVV.

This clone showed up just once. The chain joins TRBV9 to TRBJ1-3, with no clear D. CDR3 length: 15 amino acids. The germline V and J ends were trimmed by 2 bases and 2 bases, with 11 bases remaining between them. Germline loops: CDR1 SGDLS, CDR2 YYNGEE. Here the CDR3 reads CASSVGRGPGNTIYF. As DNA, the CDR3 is TGTGCCAGCAGCGTCGGGAGAGGACCTGGAAACACCATATATTTT.

DNA for the CDR3: TGCGCCAGCAGTCTGACGGGCTCCCCTGCCTACGAGCAGTACTTC. Translating it yields CASSLTGSPAYEQYF. The chain uses TRBV5-1 and TRBJ2-7; D is uncertain. Trimming left V 5 bases short and J 2 bases short, with 17 bases between. Germline V lookup: CDR1 SGHRS, CDR2 YFSETQ. The CDR3 consists of 15 residues.

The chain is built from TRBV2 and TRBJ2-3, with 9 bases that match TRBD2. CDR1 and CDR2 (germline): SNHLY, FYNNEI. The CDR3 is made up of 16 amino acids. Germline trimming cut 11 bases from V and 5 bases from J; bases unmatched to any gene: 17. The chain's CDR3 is CAASGRREGGGDTQYF. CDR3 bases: TGTGCCGCATCGGGCCGGCGGGAGGGCGGGGGAGATACGCAGTATTTT.

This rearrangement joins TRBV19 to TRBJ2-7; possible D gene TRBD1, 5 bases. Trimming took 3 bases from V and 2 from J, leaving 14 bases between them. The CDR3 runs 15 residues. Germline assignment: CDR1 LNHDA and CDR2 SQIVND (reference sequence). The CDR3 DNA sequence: TGTGCCAGTAGTATGGTTGCGACAGTAACCTACGAGCAGTACTTC. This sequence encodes CASSMVATVTYEQYF.

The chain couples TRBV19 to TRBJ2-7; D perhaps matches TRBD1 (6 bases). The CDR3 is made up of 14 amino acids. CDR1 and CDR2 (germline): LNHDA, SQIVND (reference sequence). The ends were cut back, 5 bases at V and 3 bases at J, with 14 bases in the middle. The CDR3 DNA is TGTGCCAGTAGTTCCCAGGGGCTTATCTACGAGCAGTACTTC. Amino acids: CASSSQGLIYEQYF. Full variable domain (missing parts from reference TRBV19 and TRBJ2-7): DGGITQSPKYLFRKEGQNVTLSCEQNLNHDAMYWYRQDPGQGLRLIYYSQIVNDFQKGDIAEGYSVSREKKESFPLTVTSAQKNPTAFYLCASSSQGLIYEQYFGPGTRLTVT.

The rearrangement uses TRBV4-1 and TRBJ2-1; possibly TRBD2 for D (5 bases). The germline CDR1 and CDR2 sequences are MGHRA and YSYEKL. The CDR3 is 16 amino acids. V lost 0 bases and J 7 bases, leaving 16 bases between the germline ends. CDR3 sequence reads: CASSQDQDYPENEQFF. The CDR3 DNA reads TGCGCCAGCAGCCAAGATCAAGACTACCCGGAGAATGAGCAGTTCTTC.

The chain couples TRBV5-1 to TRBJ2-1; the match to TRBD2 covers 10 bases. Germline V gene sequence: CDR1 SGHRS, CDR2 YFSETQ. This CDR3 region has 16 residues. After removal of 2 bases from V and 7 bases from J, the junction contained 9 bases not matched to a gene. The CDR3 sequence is CASSFGAGGPGNEQFF. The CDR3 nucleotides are TGCGCCAGCAGCTTCGGAGCGGGAGGGCCGGGGAATGAGCAGTTCTTC.

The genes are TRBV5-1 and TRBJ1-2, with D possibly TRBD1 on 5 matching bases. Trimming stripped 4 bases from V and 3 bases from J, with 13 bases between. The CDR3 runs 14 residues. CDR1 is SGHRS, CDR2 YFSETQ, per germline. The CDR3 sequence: CASSHRGADYGYTF. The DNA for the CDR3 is TGCGCCAGCAGCCATAGGGGCGCTGACTATGGCTACACCTTC.